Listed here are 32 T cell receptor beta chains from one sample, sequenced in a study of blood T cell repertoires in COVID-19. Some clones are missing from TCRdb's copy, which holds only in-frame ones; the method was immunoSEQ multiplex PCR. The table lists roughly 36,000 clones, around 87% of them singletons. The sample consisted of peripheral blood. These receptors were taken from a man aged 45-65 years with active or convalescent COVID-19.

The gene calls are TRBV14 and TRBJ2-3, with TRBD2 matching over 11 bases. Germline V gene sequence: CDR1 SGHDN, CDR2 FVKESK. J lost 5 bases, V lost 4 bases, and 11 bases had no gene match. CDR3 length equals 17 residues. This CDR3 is CASSRTSSGGRRDTQYF. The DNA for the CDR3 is TGTGCCAGCAGCCGAACTTCTAGCGGGGGGCGTAGAGATACGCAGTATTTT.

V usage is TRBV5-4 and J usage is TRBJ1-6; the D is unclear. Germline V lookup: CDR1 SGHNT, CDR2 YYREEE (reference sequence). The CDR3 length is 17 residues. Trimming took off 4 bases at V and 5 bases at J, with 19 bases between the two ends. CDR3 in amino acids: CASSRTKENGDNSPLHF. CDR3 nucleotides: TGTGCCAGCAGCCGAACTAAGGAAAACGGTGATAATTCACCCCTCCACTTT.

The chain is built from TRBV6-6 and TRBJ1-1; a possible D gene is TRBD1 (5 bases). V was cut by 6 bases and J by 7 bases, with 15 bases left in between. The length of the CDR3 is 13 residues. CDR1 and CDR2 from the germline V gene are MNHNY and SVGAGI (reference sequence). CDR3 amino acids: CASRTRVGGEAFF. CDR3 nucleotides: TGTGCCAGCAGAACCAGGGTGGGAGGTGAAGCTTTCTTT.

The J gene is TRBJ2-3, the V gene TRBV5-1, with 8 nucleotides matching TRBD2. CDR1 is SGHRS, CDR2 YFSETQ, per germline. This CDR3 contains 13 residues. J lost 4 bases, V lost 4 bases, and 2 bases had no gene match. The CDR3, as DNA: TGCGCCAGCAGCCCGGGACTAGCAGATACGCAGTATTTT. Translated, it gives CASSPGLADTQYF.

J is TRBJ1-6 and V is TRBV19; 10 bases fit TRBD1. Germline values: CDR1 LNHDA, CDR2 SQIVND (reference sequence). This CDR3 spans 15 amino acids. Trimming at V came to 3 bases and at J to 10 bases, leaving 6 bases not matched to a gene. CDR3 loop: CASSMRDRGASPLHF. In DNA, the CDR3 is TGTGCCAGTAGTATGAGGGACAGGGGCGCCTCACCCCTCCACTTT.

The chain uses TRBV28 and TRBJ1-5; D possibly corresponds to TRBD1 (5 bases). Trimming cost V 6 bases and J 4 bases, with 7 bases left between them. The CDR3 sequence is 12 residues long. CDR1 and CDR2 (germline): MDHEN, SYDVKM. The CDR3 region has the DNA TGTGCCAGCAGACGGGGGAATCAGCCCCAGCATTTT. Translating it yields CASRRGNQPQHF.

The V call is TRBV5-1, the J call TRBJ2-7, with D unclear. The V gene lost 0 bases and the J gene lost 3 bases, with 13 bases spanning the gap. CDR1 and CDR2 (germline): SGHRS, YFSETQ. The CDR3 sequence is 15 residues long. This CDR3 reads CASSLAPGFLYEQYV. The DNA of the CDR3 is TGCGCCAGCAGCTTGGCACCAGGATTCCTCTACGAGCAGTACGTC.

CDR3 region: CASRQAMNTEAFF. Written as DNA, the CDR3 is TGTGCCAGCAGGCAGGCCATGAACACTGAAGCTTTCTTT. The J gene is TRBJ1-1, the V gene TRBV2; D is undetermined. Trimming cost V 6 bases and J 0 bases, with 8 bases left between them. This CDR3 spans 13 amino acids. CDR1 is SNHLY and CDR2 is FYNNEI in the germline V gene.

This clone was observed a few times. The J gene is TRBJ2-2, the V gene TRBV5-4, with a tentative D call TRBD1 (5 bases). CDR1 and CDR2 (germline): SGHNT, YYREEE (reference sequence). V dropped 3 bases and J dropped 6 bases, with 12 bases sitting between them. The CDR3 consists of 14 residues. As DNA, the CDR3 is TGTGCCAGCAGCTCGCAGGGTTCGGCCGGGGAGCTGTTTTTT. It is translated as CASSSQGSAGELFF.

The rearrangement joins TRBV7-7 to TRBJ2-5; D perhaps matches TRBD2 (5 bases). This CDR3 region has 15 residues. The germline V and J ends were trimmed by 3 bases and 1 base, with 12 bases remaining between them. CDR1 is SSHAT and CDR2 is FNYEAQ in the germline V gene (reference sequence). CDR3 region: CASSLWGAGQETQYF. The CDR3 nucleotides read TGTGCCAGCAGCTTGTGGGGTGCGGGCCAAGAGACCCAGTACTTC.

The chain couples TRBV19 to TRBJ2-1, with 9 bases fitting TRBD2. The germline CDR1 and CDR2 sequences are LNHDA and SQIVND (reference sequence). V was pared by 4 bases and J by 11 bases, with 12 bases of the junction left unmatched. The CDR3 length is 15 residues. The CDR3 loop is CASSTPKASGEKQFF. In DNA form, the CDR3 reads TGTGCCAGTAGTACCCCCAAGGCTAGCGGGGAAAAGCAGTTCTTC.

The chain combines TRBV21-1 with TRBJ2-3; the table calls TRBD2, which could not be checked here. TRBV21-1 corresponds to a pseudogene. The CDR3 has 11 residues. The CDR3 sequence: CATLAGDTQYF. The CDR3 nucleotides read TGTGCCACCCTAGCGGGAGATACGCAGTATTTT.

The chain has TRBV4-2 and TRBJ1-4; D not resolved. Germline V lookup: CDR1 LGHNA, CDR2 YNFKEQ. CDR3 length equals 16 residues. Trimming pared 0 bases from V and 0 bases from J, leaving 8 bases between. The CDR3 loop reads CASSQDPQATNEKLFF. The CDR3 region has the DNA TGTGCCAGCAGCCAAGATCCACAAGCAACTAATGAAAAACTGTTTTTT.

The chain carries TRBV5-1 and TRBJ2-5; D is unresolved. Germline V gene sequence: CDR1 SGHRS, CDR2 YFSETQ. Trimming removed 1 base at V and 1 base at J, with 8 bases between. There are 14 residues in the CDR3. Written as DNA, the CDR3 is TGCGCCAGCAGCTTGATCTCAGGCCAAGAGACCCAGTACTTC. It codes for CASSLISGQETQYF. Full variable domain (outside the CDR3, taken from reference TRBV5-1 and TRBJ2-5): KAGVTQTPRYLIKTRGQQVTLSCSPISGHRSVSWYQQTPGQGLQFLFEYFSETQRNKGNFPGRFSGRQFSNSRSEMNVSTLELGDSALYLCASSLISGQETQYFGPGTRLLVL.

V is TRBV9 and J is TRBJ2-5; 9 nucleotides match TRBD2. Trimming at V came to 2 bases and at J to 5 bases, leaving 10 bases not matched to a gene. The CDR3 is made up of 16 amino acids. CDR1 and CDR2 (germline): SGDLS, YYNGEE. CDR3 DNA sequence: TGTGCCAGCAGCGTCAACCCCGGGACTAGCTTGGAGACCCAGTACTTC. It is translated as CASSVNPGTSLETQYF.

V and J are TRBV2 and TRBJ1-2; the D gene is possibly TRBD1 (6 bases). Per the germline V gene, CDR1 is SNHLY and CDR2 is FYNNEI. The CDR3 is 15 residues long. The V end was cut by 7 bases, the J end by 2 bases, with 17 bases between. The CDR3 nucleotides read TGTGCCAGCAATGGTATCTATGGACAGAACTATGGCTACACCTTC. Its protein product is CASNGIYGQNYGYTF.

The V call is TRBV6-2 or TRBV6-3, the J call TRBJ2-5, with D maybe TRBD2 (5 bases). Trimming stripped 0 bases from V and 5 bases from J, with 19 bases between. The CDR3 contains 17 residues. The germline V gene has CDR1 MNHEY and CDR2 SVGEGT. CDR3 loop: CASSYSPDLGGLETQYF. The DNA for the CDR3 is TGTGCCAGCAGTTACTCGCCCGATTTAGGAGGTTTGGAGACCCAGTACTTC.

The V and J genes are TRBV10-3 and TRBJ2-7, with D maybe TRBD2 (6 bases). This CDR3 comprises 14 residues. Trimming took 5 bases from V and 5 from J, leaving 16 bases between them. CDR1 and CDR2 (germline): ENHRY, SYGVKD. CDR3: CAISPRAIADEQYF. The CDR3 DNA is TGTGCCATCAGTCCTCGGGCCATAGCGGACGAGCAGTACTTC.

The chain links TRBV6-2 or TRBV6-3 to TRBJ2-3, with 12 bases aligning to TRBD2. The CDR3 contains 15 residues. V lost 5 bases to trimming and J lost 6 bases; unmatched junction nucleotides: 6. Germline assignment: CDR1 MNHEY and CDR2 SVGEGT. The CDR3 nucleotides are TGTGCCAGCAGTCAACTAGCGGGAGGAACGGATACGCAGTATTTT. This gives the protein CASSQLAGGTDTQYF.

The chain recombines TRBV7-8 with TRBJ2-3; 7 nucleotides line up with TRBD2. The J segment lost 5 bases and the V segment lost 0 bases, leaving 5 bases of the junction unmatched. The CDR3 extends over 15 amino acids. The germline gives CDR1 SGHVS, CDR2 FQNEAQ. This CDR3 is CASSLAGGPQDTQYF. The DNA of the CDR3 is TGTGCCAGCAGCTTAGCGGGAGGGCCACAAGATACGCAGTATTTT.

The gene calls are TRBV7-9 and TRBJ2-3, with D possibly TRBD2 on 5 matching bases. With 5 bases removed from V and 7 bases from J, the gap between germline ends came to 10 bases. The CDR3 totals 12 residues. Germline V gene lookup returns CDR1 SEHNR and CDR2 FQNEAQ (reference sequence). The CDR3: CASSVLGNTQYF. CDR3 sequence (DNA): TGTGCCAGCAGCGTACTAGGGAATACGCAGTATTTT. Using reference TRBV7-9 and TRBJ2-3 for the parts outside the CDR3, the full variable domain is DTGVSQNPRHKITKRGQNVTFRCDPISEHNRLYWYRQTLGQGPEFLTYFQNEAQLEKSRLLSDRFSAERPKGSFSTLEIQRTEQGDSAMYLCASSVLGNTQYFGPGTRLTVL.

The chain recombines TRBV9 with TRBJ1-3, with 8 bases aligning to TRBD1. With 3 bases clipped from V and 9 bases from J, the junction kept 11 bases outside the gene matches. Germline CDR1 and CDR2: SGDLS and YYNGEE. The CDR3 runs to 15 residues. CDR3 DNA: TGTGCCAGCAGCGGGCAGGGGGCTGGTGGGGGCACCATATATTTT. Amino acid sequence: CASSGQGAGGGTIYF. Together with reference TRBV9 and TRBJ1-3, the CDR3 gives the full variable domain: DSGVTQTPKHLITATGQRVTLRCSPRSGDLSVYWYQQSLDQGLQFLIQYYNGEERAKGNILERFSAQQFPDLHSELNLSSLELGDSALYFCASSGQGAGGGTIYFGEGSWLTVV.

This chain's CDR3 is CASSIPGLAKGADTQYF. Here the CDR3 DNA reads TGTGCCAGTAGTATCCCAGGACTAGCCAAGGGCGCAGATACGCAGTATTTT. The chain uses TRBV19 and TRBJ2-3; 8 nucleotides line up with TRBD2. V was pared by 3 bases and J by 4 bases, with 12 bases of the junction left unmatched. Germline CDR1 and CDR2: LNHDA and SQIVND (reference sequence). The CDR3 is 17 residues long. Supplemented by reference TRBV19 and TRBJ2-3, the full variable domain reads DGGITQSPKYLFRKEGQNVTLSCEQNLNHDAMYWYRQDPGQGLRLIYYSQIVNDFQKGDIAEGYSVSREKKESFPLTVTSAQKNPTAFYLCASSIPGLAKGADTQYFGPGTRLTVL.

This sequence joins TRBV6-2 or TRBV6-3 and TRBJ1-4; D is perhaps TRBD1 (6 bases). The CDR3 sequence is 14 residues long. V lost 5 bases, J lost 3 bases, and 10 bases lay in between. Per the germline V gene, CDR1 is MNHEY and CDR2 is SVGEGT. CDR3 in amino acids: CASSADSPNEKLFF. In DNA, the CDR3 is TGTGCCAGCAGTGCGGACAGCCCTAATGAAAAACTGTTTTTT.

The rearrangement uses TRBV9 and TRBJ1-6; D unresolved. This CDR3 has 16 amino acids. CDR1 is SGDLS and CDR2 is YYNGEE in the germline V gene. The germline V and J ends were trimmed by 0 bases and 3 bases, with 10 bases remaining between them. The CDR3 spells CASSVADNFYNSPLHF. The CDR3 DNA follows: TGTGCCAGCAGCGTAGCCGACAACTTCTATAATTCACCCCTCCACTTT.

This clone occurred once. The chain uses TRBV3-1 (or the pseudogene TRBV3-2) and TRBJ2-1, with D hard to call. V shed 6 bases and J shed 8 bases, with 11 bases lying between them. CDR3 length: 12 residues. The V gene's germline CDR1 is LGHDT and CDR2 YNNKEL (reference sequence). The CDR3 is CASSDSSYEQFF. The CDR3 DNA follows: TGTGCCAGCAGTGATAGCTCCTATGAGCAGTTCTTC.

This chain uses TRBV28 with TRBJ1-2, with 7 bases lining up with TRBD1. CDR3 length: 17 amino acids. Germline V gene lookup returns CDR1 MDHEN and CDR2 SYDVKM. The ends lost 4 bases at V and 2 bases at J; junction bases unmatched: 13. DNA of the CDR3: TGTGCCAGCAGTTGGGCCGGGGACAGCACTTTAAACTATGGCTACACCTTC. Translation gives CASSWAGDSTLNYGYTF.

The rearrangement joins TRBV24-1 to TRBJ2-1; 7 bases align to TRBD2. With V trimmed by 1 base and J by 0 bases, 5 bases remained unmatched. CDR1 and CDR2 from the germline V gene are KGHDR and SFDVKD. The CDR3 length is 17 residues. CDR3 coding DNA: TGTGCCACCAGTGATTTCACTAGCGAGAGCTCCTACAATGAGCAGTTCTTC. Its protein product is CATSDFTSESSYNEQFF.

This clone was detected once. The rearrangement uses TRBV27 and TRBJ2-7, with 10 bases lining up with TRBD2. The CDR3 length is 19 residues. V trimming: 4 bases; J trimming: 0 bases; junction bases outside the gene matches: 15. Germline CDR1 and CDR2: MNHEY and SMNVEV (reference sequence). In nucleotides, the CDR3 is TGTGCCAGCAGTTCCCCGGGACTAGCGACGAGGACAAGCTCCTACGAGCAGTACTTC. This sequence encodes CASSSPGLATRTSSYEQYF.

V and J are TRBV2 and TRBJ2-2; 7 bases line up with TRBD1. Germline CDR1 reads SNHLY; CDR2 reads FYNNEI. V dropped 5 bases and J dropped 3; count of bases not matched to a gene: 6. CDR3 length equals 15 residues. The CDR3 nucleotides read TGTGCCAGCAGTTTCCAGGGGGTGGACACCGGGGAGCTGTTTTTT. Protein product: CASSFQGVDTGELFF. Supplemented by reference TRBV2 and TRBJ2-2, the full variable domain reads EPEVTQTPSHQVTQMGQEVILRCVPISNHLYFYWYRQILGQKVEFLVSFYNNEISEKSEIFDDQFSVERPDGSNFTLKIRSTKLEDSAMYFCASSFQGVDTGELFFGEGSRLTVL.

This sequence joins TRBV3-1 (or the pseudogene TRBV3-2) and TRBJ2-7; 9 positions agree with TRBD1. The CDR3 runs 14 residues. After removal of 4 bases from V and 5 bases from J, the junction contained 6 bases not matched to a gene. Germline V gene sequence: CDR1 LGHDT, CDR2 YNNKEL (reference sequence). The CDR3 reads CASSPGQGSDEQYF. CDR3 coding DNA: TGTGCCAGCAGCCCGGGACAGGGTAGCGACGAGCAGTACTTC.

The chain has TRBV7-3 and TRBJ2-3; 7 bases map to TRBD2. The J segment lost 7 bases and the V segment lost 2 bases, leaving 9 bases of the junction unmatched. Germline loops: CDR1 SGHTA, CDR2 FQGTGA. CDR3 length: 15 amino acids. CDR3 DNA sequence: TGTGCCAGCAGCTTAGTGGGAGGGCAAGCGAATACGCAGTATTTT. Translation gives CASSLVGGQANTQYF. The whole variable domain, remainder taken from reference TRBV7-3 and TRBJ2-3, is GAGVSQTPSNKVTEKGKYVELRCDPISGHTALYWYRQSLGQGPEFLIYFQGTGAADDSGLPNDRFFAVRPEGSVSTLKIQRTERGDSAVYLCASSLVGGQANTQYFGPGTRLTVL.